The 12 T cell receptor beta chains in this list originate from one sample, sequenced in a study of blood T cell repertoires in COVID-19. Produced via immunoSEQ multiplex PCR; TCRdb's table is partial and in-frame only. The table lists about 190,000 clones, roughly 80% of them singletons. The sample consisted of PBMCs or T cells enriched from blood (not recorded which). The receptor source for this set is a woman in her 30s who had recovered from COVID-19.

The J gene is TRBJ1-1, the V gene TRBV5-8; D remains unclear. The CDR3 is 16 amino acids. The V end was cut by 4 bases, the J end by 1 base, with 17 bases between. Per germline, CDR1 SGHTS and CDR2 YDEGEE. The CDR3 sequence is CASSPRVGRGNTEAFF. Here the CDR3 DNA reads TGTGCCAGCAGCCCAAGAGTGGGCCGGGGGAACACTGAAGCTTTCTTT.

This rearrangement joins TRBV5-1 to TRBJ2-7; D ambiguous. The CDR3 length is 13 residues. In germline, CDR1 is SGHRS, CDR2 YFSETQ. V gave up 5 bases and J gave up 2 bases, with 11 bases separating them. This CDR3 reads CASRSGSTYEQYF. In DNA, the CDR3 is TGCGCCAGCAGGTCCGGGTCAACCTACGAGCAGTACTTC.

This rearrangement joins TRBV10-3 to TRBJ2-7; 10 bases line up with TRBD1. J was trimmed by 5 bases and V by 4 bases; bases with no gene match: 8. The CDR3 is 15 residues long. Looked up from germline, CDR1 is ENHRY and CDR2 is SYGVKD. The CDR3 spells CAISGGGQGYHEQYV. The CDR3 DNA follows: TGTGCCATCAGTGGCGGGGGACAGGGGTATCACGAGCAGTACGTC.

The chain couples TRBV30 to TRBJ2-1; TRBD2 is a possible D gene (5 bases). V shed 2 bases and J shed 5 bases, with 10 bases lying between them. CDR3 length: 13 residues. Per the germline V gene, CDR1 is GTSNPN and CDR2 is SVGIG (reference sequence). The CDR3 DNA reads as TGTGCCTGGAGTAAGGACTGGAACAATGAGCAGTTCTTC. It specifies CAWSKDWNNEQFF.

The V gene is TRBV3-1 (or the pseudogene TRBV3-2), the J gene TRBJ1-3; possibly TRBD1 for D (6 bases). This CDR3 region has 16 residues. Trimming shortened V by 0 bases and J by 7 bases, and 16 bases separated the two germline ends. Germline V gene data show CDR1 as LGHDT and CDR2 as YNNKEL (reference sequence). CDR3 region: CASSQDQGQVRNTIYF. CDR3 nucleotide sequence: TGTGCCAGCAGCCAAGACCAGGGGCAGGTCCGGAACACCATATATTTT.

The chain's CDR3 is CASSPGTSGGETQYF. CDR3 DNA sequence: TGTGCCAGTAGCCCGGGGACTAGCGGGGGCGAGACCCAGTACTTC. The chain employs TRBV19 and TRBJ2-5, with 14 bases fitting TRBD2. Unmatched junction bases numbered 5, after V lost 6 bases and J lost 5 bases. Germline CDR1 LNHDA, CDR2 SQIVND (reference sequence). The CDR3 spans 15 residues.

V usage is TRBV5-1 and J usage is TRBJ2-3; 9 positions agree with TRBD1. The CDR3 covers 15 residues. J was trimmed by 5 bases and V by 0 bases; bases with no gene match: 4. CDR1 SGHRS and CDR2 YFSETQ come from the germline V gene. CDR3 coding DNA: TGCGCCAGCAGCTTGGCCAGGGGACAGGGAGATACGCAGTATTTT. It translates to CASSLARGQGDTQYF.

The CDR3 DNA sequence: TGTGCCAGCAGATTGACAGGGGGTACGACTGAAGCTTTCTTT. Translating it yields CASRLTGGTTEAFF. This chain links TRBV2 with TRBJ1-1; TRBD1 agrees at 9 bases. This CDR3 comprises 14 residues. Germline assignment: CDR1 SNHLY and CDR2 FYNNEI. The V and J ends lost 6 bases and 5 bases, in that order; junction bases with no gene match: 7. Supplemented by reference TRBV2 and TRBJ1-1, the full variable domain reads EPEVTQTPSHQVTQMGQEVILRCVPISNHLYFYWYRQILGQKVEFLVSFYNNEISEKSEIFDDQFSVERPDGSNFTLKIRSTKLEDSAMYFCASRLTGGTTEAFFGQGTRLTVV.

The V call is TRBV29-1, the J call TRBJ1-2; D is perhaps TRBD1 (5 bases). Germline CDR1 SQVTM, CDR2 ANQGSEA. The CDR3 totals 15 residues. V was trimmed by 7 bases and J by 2 bases, leaving 20 bases between them. The CDR3 DNA reads TGCAGCGCCCCCCGGGACTTTCAGACCAACTATGGCTACACCTTC. Protein: CSAPRDFQTNYGYTF.

The J gene is TRBJ2-1, the V gene TRBV7-2; 7 positions match TRBD2. The length of the CDR3 is 16 residues. Germline values: CDR1 SGHTA, CDR2 FQGNSA. After removal of 1 base from V and 9 bases from J, the junction contained 12 bases not matched to a gene. CDR3 protein: CASSLVVQRGSSEQFF. DNA of the CDR3: TGTGCCAGCAGCTTAGTGGTCCAGCGGGGATCCAGTGAGCAGTTCTTC.

The rearrangement links TRBV7-9 to TRBJ2-1; 14 nucleotides agree with TRBD2. V was clipped by 5 bases and J by 7 bases; unmatched bases: 4. CDR1 SEHNR and CDR2 FQNEAQ come from the germline V gene (reference sequence). The CDR3 is made up of 15 amino acids. The CDR3 spells CASSTGTSGSNEQFF. The CDR3 DNA follows: TGTGCCAGCAGCACCGGGACTAGCGGGAGTAATGAGCAGTTCTTC.

This clone has only one observation. This chain links TRBV2 with TRBJ2-2; 8 nucleotides align to TRBD1. V was pared by 4 bases and J by 5 bases, with 3 bases of the junction left unmatched. This CDR3 is 14 amino acids long. Germline lookup yields CDR1 SNHLY and CDR2 FYNNEI. The chain's CDR3 is CASSGTGRTGELFF. The CDR3 region has the DNA TGTGCCAGCAGTGGGACAGGGAGGACCGGGGAGCTGTTTTTT. Full variable domain (rest looked up from reference TRBV2 and TRBJ2-2): EPEVTQTPSHQVTQMGQEVILRCVPISNHLYFYWYRQILGQKVEFLVSFYNNEISEKSEIFDDQFSVERPDGSNFTLKIRSTKLEDSAMYFCASSGTGRTGELFFGEGSRLTVL.